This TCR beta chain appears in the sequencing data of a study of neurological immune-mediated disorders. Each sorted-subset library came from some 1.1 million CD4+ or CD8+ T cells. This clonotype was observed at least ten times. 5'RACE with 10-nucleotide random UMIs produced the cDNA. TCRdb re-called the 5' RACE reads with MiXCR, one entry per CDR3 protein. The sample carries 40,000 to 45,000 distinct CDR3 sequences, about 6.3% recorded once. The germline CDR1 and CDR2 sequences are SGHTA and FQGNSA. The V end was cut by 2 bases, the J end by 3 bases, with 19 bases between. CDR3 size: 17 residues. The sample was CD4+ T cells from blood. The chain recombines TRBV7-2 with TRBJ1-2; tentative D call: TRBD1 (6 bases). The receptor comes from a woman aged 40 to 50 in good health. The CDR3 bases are TGTGCCAGCAGCTTACGTGGACAGTCCTGGGGGGACTATGGCTACACCTTC. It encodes CASSLRGQSWGDYGYTF.